This entry lists 21 T cell receptor beta chains sequenced from one sample in a study of blood T cell repertoires in COVID-19. Sequencing used immunoSEQ multiplex PCR; TCRdb keeps in-frame clones, though not all of them. The sample has 300,000 to 400,000 clones, around 88% seen once. Sequencing input: peripheral blood. These receptors came from a woman aged 25-40 years with COVID-19, enrolled during active disease.

This clone turned up a few times. The CDR3 reads CASSLTASLNTEAFF. The CDR3 nucleotides are TGTGCCAGCAGCTTAACGGCTTCCCTGAACACTGAAGCTTTCTTT. This chain links TRBV7-3 with TRBJ1-1; D remains unclear. Germline V gene lookup returns CDR1 SGHTA and CDR2 FQGTGA. The CDR3 contains 15 residues. V was trimmed by 0 bases and J by 0 bases, leaving 8 bases between them.

The V and J genes are TRBV5-1 and TRBJ1-1; D remains ambiguous. The length of the CDR3 is 16 residues. V gave up 5 bases and J gave up 0 bases, with 17 bases separating them. The germline gives CDR1 SGHRS, CDR2 YFSETQ. CDR3 sequence (DNA): TGCGCCAGCAGGTCGGGATCGGAAGACATGAACACTGAAGCTTTCTTT. Amino acids: CASRSGSEDMNTEAFF.

This clone has only one observation. This sequence joins TRBV10-1 and TRBJ2-2, with TRBD1 matching over 7 bases. Germline V CDR1 and CDR2: WNHNN, SYGVQD (reference sequence). V dropped 5 bases and J dropped 2; count of bases not matched to a gene: 8. The CDR3 extends over 16 amino acids. The CDR3 DNA is TGCGCCAGCAGTCAACGGACAGGTTCTAACACCGGGGAGCTGTTTTTT. The encoded protein is CASSQRTGSNTGELFF.

The chain recombines TRBV27 with TRBJ2-1; maybe TRBD1 (6 bases). The CDR3 runs 14 residues. The V end lost 8 bases, the J end lost 0 bases, and 11 bases lay between the germline ends. Germline CDR1 and CDR2: MNHEY and SMNVEV (reference sequence). The CDR3 region has the DNA TGTGCCAGCCAAGACAGGAGCTCCTACAATGAGCAGTTCTTC. As protein: CASQDRSSYNEQFF.

The genes are TRBV27 and TRBJ1-2, with 8 bases matching TRBD1. From germline, CDR1 is MNHEY and CDR2 SMNVEV (reference sequence). V shed 4 bases, J shed 7 bases, and the junction held 2 bases outside the gene matches. The CDR3 sequence is 12 residues long. The CDR3 region has the DNA TGTGCCAGCAGTTCAGGGGGCGGTGGCTACACCTTC. Translating it yields CASSSGGGGYTF.

J is TRBJ2-7 and V is TRBV5-4, with TRBD2 matching over 10 bases. Germline trimming cut 4 bases from V and 1 base from J; bases unmatched to any gene: 2. This CDR3 spans 14 amino acids. Germline values: CDR1 SGHNT, CDR2 YYREEE (reference sequence). The CDR3 reads CASSAGLASYEQYF. CDR3 in DNA: TGTGCCAGCAGCGCGGGACTAGCGTCCTACGAGCAGTACTTC.

The rearrangement links TRBV2 to TRBJ2-5; D is perhaps TRBD2 (5 bases). The CDR3 length is 15 residues. V lost 5 bases and J lost 2, with 15 bases in between. Germline CDR1 and CDR2: SNHLY and FYNNEI. CDR3 DNA sequence: TGTGCCAGCAGTCAGTCCCGGGGTCGACAAGAGACCCAGTACTTC. Its translation is CASSQSRGRQETQYF. The whole variable domain, filled in from reference TRBV2 and TRBJ2-5, reads EPEVTQTPSHQVTQMGQEVILRCVPISNHLYFYWYRQILGQKVEFLVSFYNNEISEKSEIFDDQFSVERPDGSNFTLKIRSTKLEDSAMYFCASSQSRGRQETQYFGPGTRLLVL.

The chain recombines TRBV6-5 with TRBJ2-5; D is uncertain. Germline V CDR1 and CDR2: MNHEY, SVGAGI. The CDR3 has 11 amino acids. V lost 4 bases and J lost 5, with 5 bases in between. CDR3: CASSSEETQYF. Here the CDR3 DNA reads TGTGCCAGCAGTTCGGAGGAGACCCAGTACTTC.

The CDR3 is CASSKARGAGDTDTQYF. CDR3 nucleotide sequence: TGTGCCAGCAGCAAGGCCCGCGGGGCGGGAGACACAGATACGCAGTATTTT. The V gene is TRBV21-1, the J gene TRBJ2-3; the table calls TRBD2, which could not be checked here. TRBV21-1 is a recognized pseudogene. The CDR3 runs 17 residues.

V is TRBV10-2 and J is TRBJ2-7; a weak D match, TRBD2 (5 bases). V lost 3 bases, J lost 7 bases, and 13 bases lay in between. The length of the CDR3 is 13 residues. Germline values: CDR1 WSHSY, CDR2 SAAADI. CDR3 DNA sequence: TGCGCCAGCAGTGATTTCGCCAGAGGGGAGCAGTACGTC. Translating it yields CASSDFARGEQYV.

The chain combines TRBV2 with TRBJ2-1, with 7 positions matching TRBD2. Germline loops: CDR1 SNHLY, CDR2 FYNNEI. The CDR3 has 13 amino acids. The V segment lost 6 bases and the J segment 7 bases; nucleotides outside the gene matches: 6. The CDR3 sequence: CASRWSAGNEQFF. The CDR3 bases are TGTGCCAGCAGATGGTCAGCGGGAAATGAGCAGTTCTTC.

The gene calls are TRBV9 and TRBJ2-6; D is unresolved. The CDR3 runs to 16 residues. In germline, CDR1 is SGDLS, CDR2 YYNGEE. Trimming removed 0 bases from V and 0 bases from J, with 7 bases in between. DNA of the CDR3: TGTGCCAGCAGCGTAGGGCCGTACTCTGGGGCCAACGTCCTGACTTTC. Protein: CASSVGPYSGANVLTF. Full variable domain (outside the CDR3, taken from reference TRBV9 and TRBJ2-6): DSGVTQTPKHLITATGQRVTLRCSPRSGDLSVYWYQQSLDQGLQFLIQYYNGEERAKGNILERFSAQQFPDLHSELNLSSLELGDSALYFCASSVGPYSGANVLTFGAGSRLTVL.

V is TRBV9 and J is TRBJ2-3, with D possibly being TRBD1 (6 bases). The germline V gene has CDR1 SGDLS and CDR2 YYNGEE. Trimming stripped 0 bases from V and 1 base from J, with 12 bases between. The CDR3 contains 16 residues. CDR3: CASSVDPRTGTDTQYF. The DNA for the CDR3 is TGTGCCAGCAGCGTAGACCCCCGGACAGGCACAGATACGCAGTATTTT.

The CDR3 sequence: CASSYTAGELFF. CDR3 sequence (DNA): TGTGCCAGCAGTTACACTGCCGGGGAGCTGTTTTTT. The V gene is TRBV6-2 or TRBV6-3, the J gene TRBJ2-2; D is ambiguous. Germline V gene sequence: CDR1 MNHEY, CDR2 SVGEGT. Trimming left V 2 bases short and J 6 bases short, with 4 bases between. The CDR3 is made up of 12 amino acids.

The V call is TRBV2, the J call TRBJ1-1; perhaps TRBD1 as D (5 bases). The CDR3 sequence is 14 residues long. CDR1 is SNHLY, CDR2 FYNNEI, per germline. Trimming left V 5 bases short and J 4 bases short, with 14 bases between. As DNA, the CDR3 is TGTGCCAGCAGTCGCTCGGGGGAGCTCACTGAAGCTTTCTTT. The encoded protein is CASSRSGELTEAFF.

V usage is TRBV11-3 and J usage is TRBJ2-7; no definite D call. Trimming left V 6 bases short and J 0 bases short, with 12 bases between. This CDR3 region has 14 residues. Germline CDR1 and CDR2: SGHNT and YENEEA. The CDR3 coding sequence is TGTGCCAGCAGTTTCAGGCGAAACTCCTACGAGCAGTACTTC. As protein: CASSFRRNSYEQYF.

V is TRBV7-8 and J is TRBJ1-5, with 7 bases identical to TRBD1. V lost 1 base to trimming and J lost 7 bases; unmatched junction nucleotides: 7. The CDR3 totals 15 residues. Per the germline V gene, CDR1 is SGHVS and CDR2 is FQNEAQ. The CDR3 reads CASSLGQGKKQPQHF. The CDR3 DNA is TGTGCCAGCAGCTTAGGACAGGGCAAGAAGCAGCCCCAGCATTTT.

This chain links TRBV5-5 with TRBJ1-2, with D unresolved. The CDR3 runs 13 residues. Germline CDR1 is SGHKS and CDR2 is YYEKEE (reference sequence). V was pared by 3 bases and J by 0 bases, with 6 bases between. In DNA, the CDR3 is TGTGCCAGCAGCTCTAGGACTAACTATGGCTACACCTTC. It specifies CASSSRTNYGYTF.

This chain connects TRBV6-1 to TRBJ2-5; perhaps TRBD2 as D (6 bases). The CDR3 extends over 13 amino acids. With 3 bases removed from V and 5 bases from J, the gap between germline ends came to 10 bases. The germline CDR1 and CDR2 sequences are MNHNS and SASEGT. CDR3 coding DNA: TGTGCCAGCAGTGACCTGGGACTCGAGACCCAGTACTTC. Translating gives CASSDLGLETQYF.

The chain employs TRBV5-4 and TRBJ2-7; the match to TRBD2 covers 8 bases. CDR3 length: 14 amino acids. Germline V gene data show CDR1 as SGHNT and CDR2 as YYREEE (reference sequence). The junction had 2 bases not matched to a gene; V was cut back by 1 base and J by 2 bases. The CDR3 here is CASSLRGGTYEQYF. In DNA form, the CDR3 reads TGTGCCAGCAGCTTGCGGGGGGGTACCTACGAGCAGTACTTC.

The chain has TRBV19 and TRBJ1-2; D call uncertain. CDR1 and CDR2 from the germline V gene are LNHDA and SQIVND (reference sequence). The CDR3 runs to 14 residues. With 6 bases removed from V and 4 bases from J, the gap between germline ends came to 15 bases. As DNA, the CDR3 is TGTGCCAGTAGCCCTACGCTCACTCCCTATGGCTACACCTTC. This sequence encodes CASSPTLTPYGYTF.